The sequence of this TCR beta chain was determined in a study of tumor and adjacent non-tumor tissue in lung cancer. The CDR3 has 14 residues. With 7 bases removed from V and 13 bases from J, the gap between germline ends came to 23 bases. TCRbeta libraries were built with three rounds of nested PCR, modified from ARM-PCR. TCRdb reanalysed the multiplex PCR reads using MiXCR and keeps one entry per CDR3 protein. The sample lists roughly 140,000 distinct CDR3 sequences, 60% to 70% occurring once. About this clonotype: Its antigen is unidentified. The conserved closing phenylalanine or tryptophan is absent in this CDR3, likely reflecting a read error.

This sample's RNA came from whole unsorted tissue. Newly diagnosed lung cancer patients had thoracic surgery in China, August–late 2014, without prior chemotherapy. Study-wide points: Tumor repertoires had a smaller top 100 clone share than normal lung. Compared with tumor, normal lung showed significantly lower TCR diversity.

The clonotype was recovered from a man in his sixties with small cell lung cancer. Sequencing used lung tumor tissue. The rearrangement uses TRBV12-3 or TRBV12-4 and TRBJ2-1, with D perhaps TRBD2 (6 bases). DNA of the CDR3: TGTGCCAGCACAGGGAGGCAGGGAATTAGTGAACAGTTCCTC. Translating gives CASTGRQGISEQFL.